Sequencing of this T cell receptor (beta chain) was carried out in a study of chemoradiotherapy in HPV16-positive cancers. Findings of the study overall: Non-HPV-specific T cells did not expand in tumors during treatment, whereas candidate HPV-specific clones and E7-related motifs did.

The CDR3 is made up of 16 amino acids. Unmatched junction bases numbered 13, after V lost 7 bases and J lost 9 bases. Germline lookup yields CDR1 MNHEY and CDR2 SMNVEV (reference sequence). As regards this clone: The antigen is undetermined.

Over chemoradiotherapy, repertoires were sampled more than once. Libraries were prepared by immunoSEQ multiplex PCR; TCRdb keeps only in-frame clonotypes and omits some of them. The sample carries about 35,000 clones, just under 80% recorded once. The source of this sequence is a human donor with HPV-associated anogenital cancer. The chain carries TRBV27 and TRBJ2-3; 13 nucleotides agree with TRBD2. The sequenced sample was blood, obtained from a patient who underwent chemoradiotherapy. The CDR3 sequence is CASNLGLAGDLGTQYF. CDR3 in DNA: TGTGCCAGCAACCTCGGACTAGCGGGGGACCTAGGGACGCAGTATTTT.